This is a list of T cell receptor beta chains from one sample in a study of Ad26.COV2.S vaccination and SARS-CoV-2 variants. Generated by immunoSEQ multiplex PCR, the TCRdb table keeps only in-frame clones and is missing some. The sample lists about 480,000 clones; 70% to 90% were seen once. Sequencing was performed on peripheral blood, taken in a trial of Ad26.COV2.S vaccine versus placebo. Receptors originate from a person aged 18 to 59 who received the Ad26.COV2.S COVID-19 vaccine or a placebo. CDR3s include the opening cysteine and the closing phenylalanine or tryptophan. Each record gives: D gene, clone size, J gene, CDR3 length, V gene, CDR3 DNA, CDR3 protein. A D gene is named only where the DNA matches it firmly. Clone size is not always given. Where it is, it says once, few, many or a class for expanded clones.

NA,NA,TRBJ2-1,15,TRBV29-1,TGCAGCGTTGAAGATCCCCGAATCTCCTACAATGAGCAGTTCTTC,CSVEDPRISYNEQFF
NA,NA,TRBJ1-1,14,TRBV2,TGTGCCAGCAGTGAACGGGGACTGATTTTGGGAGCTTTCTTT,CASSERGLILGAFF
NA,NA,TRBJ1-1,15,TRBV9,TGTGCCAGCAGCGCGAAAGTCACCATGAACACTGAAGCTTTCTTT,CASSAKVTMNTEAFF
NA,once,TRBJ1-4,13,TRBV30,TGTGCCTGGAGGGGGGCCCCGAAGGAAAAACTGTTTTTT,CAWRGAPKEKLFF
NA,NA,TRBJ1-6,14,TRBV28,TGTGCCAGCAGCCCGAATTGGGGGAACTCACCCCTCCACTTT,CASSPNWGNSPLHF
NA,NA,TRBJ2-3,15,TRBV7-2,TGTGCCAGCAGCTTAGCGGGGGCCCGCACAGATACGCAGTATTTT,CASSLAGARTDTQYF
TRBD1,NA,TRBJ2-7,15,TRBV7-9,TGTGCCAGCAGCTTAGGACAGGGGCCCTTCTACGAGCAGTACTTC,CASSLGQGPFYEQYF
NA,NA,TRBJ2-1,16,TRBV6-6,TGTGCCAGCAGTCTCCCCGTGACGGTCCCCCCTGGAGAGCAGTTCTTC,CASSLPVTVPPGEQFF
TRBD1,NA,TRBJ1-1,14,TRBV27,TGTGCCAGCAGGGATTCACAGGGGTACACTGAAGCTTTCTTT,CASRDSQGYTEAFF
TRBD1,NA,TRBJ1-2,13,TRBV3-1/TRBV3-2,TGTGCCAGCAGCCGAACAGGGGAGGGTGGCTACACCTTC,CASSRTGEGGYTF
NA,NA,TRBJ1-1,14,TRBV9,TGTGCCAGCAGCGTAGTCGGTCCGGGGACTGAAGCTTTCTTT,CASSVVGPGTEAFF
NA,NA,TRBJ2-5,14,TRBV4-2,TGTGCCAGCAGCCAAGGGCCCAGCGGAGAGACCCAGTACTTC,CASSQGPSGETQYF
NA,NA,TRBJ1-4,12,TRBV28,TGTGCCAGCAGCGGGGGGGGTGAAAAACTGTTTTTT,CASSGGGEKLFF
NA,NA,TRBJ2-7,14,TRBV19,TGTGCCAGTAGTAGGGCGCAGCTCTCCTACGAGCAGTACTTC,CASSRAQLSYEQYF
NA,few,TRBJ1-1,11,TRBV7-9,TGTGCTGGCCAAGAGAGCGGTGAAGCTTTCTTT,CAGQESGEAFF
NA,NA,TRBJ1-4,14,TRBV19,TGTGCCAGTAGTTCGCAGGCGTTCACTGAAAAACTGTTTTTT,CASSSQAFTEKLFF
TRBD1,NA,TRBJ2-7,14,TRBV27,TGTGCCAGCAGTTCTGGGACAGGCTTTAACGAGCAGTACTTC,CASSSGTGFNEQYF
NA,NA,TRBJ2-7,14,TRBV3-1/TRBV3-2,TGTGCCAGCAGCCAAGGGGTGGGTTCCTACGAGCAGTACTTC,CASSQGVGSYEQYF
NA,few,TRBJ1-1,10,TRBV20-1,TGCAGTGCTAGAAACAATGAAGCTTTCTTT,CSARNNEAFF
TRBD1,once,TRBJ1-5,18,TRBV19,TGTGCCAGTAGTATGGGGGCGGCAGGGGGATCGAGCAATCAGCCCCAGCATTTT,CASSMGAAGGSSNQPQHF
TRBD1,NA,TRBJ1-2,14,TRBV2,TGTGCCAGCAGCCGGGACAGGTGGAACTATGGCTACACCTTC,CASSRDRWNYGYTF
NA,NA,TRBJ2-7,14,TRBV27,TGTGCCAGCAGTTCCTGGGCCGGAACCTACGAGCAGTACTTC,CASSSWAGTYEQYF
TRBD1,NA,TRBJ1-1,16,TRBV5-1,TGCGCCAGCAGCCTCGGGACAGGGGTTATGATGTCTGAAGCTTTCTTT,CASSLGTGVMMSEAFF
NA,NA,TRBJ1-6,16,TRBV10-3,TGTGCCATCAGTGAGTCACAGGGACTGTCGAATTCACCCCTCCACTTT,CAISESQGLSNSPLHF
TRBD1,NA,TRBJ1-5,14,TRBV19,TGTGCCAGTAGTGTACAGGGGGCGAATCAGCCCCAGCATTTT,CASSVQGANQPQHF
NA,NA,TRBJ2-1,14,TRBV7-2,TGTGCCAGCAGCTTATTGATTGGCGGCAATGAGCAGTTCTTC,CASSLLIGGNEQFF
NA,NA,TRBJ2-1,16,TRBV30,TGTGCCTGGAATCAGGGACTCACAAGGGGCTACAATGAGCAGTTCTTC,CAWNQGLTRGYNEQFF
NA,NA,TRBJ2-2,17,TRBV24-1,TGTGCCACCAGTGACAGGGTTGGGAATGTAGGTACCGGGGAGCTGTTTTTT,CATSDRVGNVGTGELFF
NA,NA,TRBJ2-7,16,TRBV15,TGTGCCACCAGCAGGCCCGGAAGGGGTGTCTCCTACGAGCAGTACTTC,CATSRPGRGVSYEQYF
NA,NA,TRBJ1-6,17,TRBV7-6,TGTGCCAGCAGCTTAGAGGGGGGGCGAAAGCTCAAATCACCCCTCCACTTT,CASSLEGGRKLKSPLHF
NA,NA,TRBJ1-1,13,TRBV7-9,TGTGCCAGTACTCTTTCGGTTGACACTGAAGCTTTCTTT,CASTLSVDTEAFF
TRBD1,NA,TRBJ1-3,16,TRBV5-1,TGCGCCAGCAGCACGGGACAGGCTGCAACTGGAAACACCATATATTTT,CASSTGQAATGNTIYF
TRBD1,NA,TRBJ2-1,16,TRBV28,TGTGCCAGCAGTTCGCACGACAGGGAAAGGGACAATGAGCAGTTCTTC,CASSSHDRERDNEQFF
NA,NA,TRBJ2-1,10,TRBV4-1,TGCGCCAGCAGTCGGAATGAGCAGTTCTTC,CASSRNEQFF
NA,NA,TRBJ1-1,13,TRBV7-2,TGTGCCAGCAGCACCTCGAGGAACACTGAAGCTTTCTTT,CASSTSRNTEAFF
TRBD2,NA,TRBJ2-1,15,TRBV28,TGTGCCAGCCAACCATCCGGACTAGCGTTCGATGAGCAGTTCTTC,CASQPSGLAFDEQFF
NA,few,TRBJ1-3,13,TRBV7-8,TGTGCCAGCAGTCGAGAATCTGGAAACACCATATATTTT,CASSRESGNTIYF
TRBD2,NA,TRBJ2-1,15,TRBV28,TGTGCCAGCAGCCCTTTTAGCGGGGCCTACAATGAGCAGTTCTTC,CASSPFSGAYNEQFF
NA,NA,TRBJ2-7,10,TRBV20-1,TGCAGTGCTAGAGAGGGGACACCGTACTTC,CSAREGTPYF
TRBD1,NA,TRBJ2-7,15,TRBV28,TGTGCCAGCAGTGAATCGACAGGGGCCCCTTCAGTGCAGTACTTC,CASSESTGAPSVQYF
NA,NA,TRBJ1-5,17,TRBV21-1,TGTGCCAGCAGCAGACATACCTTGGGACAGGGTCCTCAGCCCCAGCATTTT,CASSRHTLGQGPQPQHF
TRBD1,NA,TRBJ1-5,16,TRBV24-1,TGTGCCACCAGTCCGCGACAGGGGAGGGACAATCAGCCCCAGCATTTT,CATSPRQGRDNQPQHF
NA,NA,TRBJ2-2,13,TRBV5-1,TGCGCCAGCAGCCCCGGCAGCACCGGGGAGCTGTTTTTT,CASSPGSTGELFF
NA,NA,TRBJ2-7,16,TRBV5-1,TGCGCCAGCAGCTTGGGCTATTATGACGGGCTTTACGAGCAGTACTTC,CASSLGYYDGLYEQYF
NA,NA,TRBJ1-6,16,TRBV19,TGTGCCAGTAGTATCGGGCAGGCAAAGAATAATTCACCCCTCCACTTT,CASSIGQAKNNSPLHF
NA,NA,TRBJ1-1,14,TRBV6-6,TGTGCCAGCAGCCCGCTACGGGGGAACACTGAAGCTTTCTTT,CASSPLRGNTEAFF
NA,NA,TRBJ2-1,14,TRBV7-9,TGTGCCAGCAGCTTATGGGACCTGGGCAATGAGCAGTTCTTC,CASSLWDLGNEQFF
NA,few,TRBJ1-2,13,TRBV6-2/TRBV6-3,TGTGCCAGCAGTTACTCGTTTTCGGCTGGCTACACCTTC,CASSYSFSAGYTF
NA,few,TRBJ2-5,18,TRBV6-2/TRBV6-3,TGTGCCAGCAGTTTTGTCCTCGGCCAAGGAAATGGGCCGGAGACCCAGTACTTC,CASSFVLGQGNGPETQYF